One and the same sample provided the 26 T cell receptor beta chains below, sequenced in a study of blood T cell repertoires in COVID-19. The data were produced by immunoSEQ multiplex PCR, yet TCRdb's version contains in-frame clones alone and is incomplete. The sample shows 100,000 or so clones, approximately 72% of them seen only once. Sequenced: peripheral blood. These TCRs come from a woman in her seventies with acute or convalescent COVID-19.

This clone was seen only a few times. CDR3 sequence: CATSRDSQGAYNEQFF. The CDR3 DNA is TGTGCCACCAGCAGAGATAGTCAGGGGGCCTACAATGAGCAGTTCTTC. V gene TRBV15 combines with J gene TRBJ2-1; 7 positions match TRBD1. V was clipped by 0 bases and J by 2 bases; unmatched bases: 4. The CDR3 is 16 residues long. Germline CDR1 is LNHNV and CDR2 is YYDKDF (reference sequence).

This chain uses TRBV4-3 with TRBJ2-1; TRBD1 might be the D (5 bases). With 0 bases removed from V and 0 bases from J, the gap between germline ends came to 9 bases. The CDR3 covers 16 residues. CDR1 is LGHNA and CDR2 is YSLEER in the germline V gene. CDR3 nucleotide sequence: TGCGCCAGCAGCCAAGATGGGGCTGGCTCCTACAATGAGCAGTTCTTC. Translating it yields CASSQDGAGSYNEQFF.

The chain uses TRBV18 and TRBJ1-1; D ambiguous. This CDR3 spans 12 amino acids. Trimming took 3 bases from V and 6 from J, leaving 8 bases between them. The germline gives CDR1 KGHSH, CDR2 LQKENI. The chain's CDR3 is CASSPVGAEAFF. The DNA for the CDR3 is TGTGCCAGCTCACCGGTCGGGGCTGAAGCTTTCTTT. The variable domain in full, with the rest retrieved from reference TRBV18 and TRBJ1-1, is NAGVMQNPRHLVRRRGQEARLRCSPMKGHSHVYWYRQLPEEGLKFMVYLQKENIIDESGMPKERFSAEFPKEGPSILRIQQVVRGDSAAYFCASSPVGAEAFFGQGTRLTVV.

This clone was seen a few times. CDR3 protein: CASRFRGPITGELFF. Written as DNA, the CDR3 is TGTGCCAGCAGATTCAGGGGGCCGATCACCGGGGAGCTGTTTTTT. This rearrangement joins TRBV11-2 to TRBJ2-2, with 8 bases fitting TRBD1. Per germline, CDR1 SGHAT and CDR2 FQNNGV. Trimming took 6 bases from V and 4 from J; bases not matched to a gene: 7. The length of the CDR3 is 15 residues.

This clone was counted between two and nine times. The chain combines TRBV5-1 with TRBJ2-1; 8 bases line up with TRBD1. Germline V gene data show CDR1 as SGHRS and CDR2 as YFSETQ. The CDR3 length is 14 residues. After removal of 3 bases from V and 8 bases from J, the junction contained 7 bases not matched to a gene. DNA for the CDR3: TGCGCCAGCAGCTCCGGACAGGGTTTCGATGAGCAGTTCTTC. It encodes CASSSGQGFDEQFF. Full variable domain (remainder filled in from reference TRBV5-1 and TRBJ2-1): KAGVTQTPRYLIKTRGQQVTLSCSPISGHRSVSWYQQTPGQGLQFLFEYFSETQRNKGNFPGRFSGRQFSNSRSEMNVSTLELGDSALYLCASSSGQGFDEQFFGPGTRLTVL.

V is TRBV4-3 and J is TRBJ2-1, with D possibly matching TRBD2 (5 bases). Trimming cost V 3 bases and J 2 bases, with 14 bases left between them. From germline, CDR1 is LGHNA and CDR2 YSLEER. The length of the CDR3 is 16 residues. Written as DNA, the CDR3 is TGCGCCAGCAGCCATGCCGGACTCGCAACCTACAATGAGCAGTTCTTC. Encoded protein: CASSHAGLATYNEQFF.

This sequence joins TRBV7-9 and TRBJ1-2; possible D gene TRBD1, 5 bases. V was pared by 7 bases and J by 3 bases, with 18 bases between. Germline lookup yields CDR1 SEHNR and CDR2 FQNEAQ (reference sequence). The CDR3 has 15 amino acids. CDR3 in DNA: TGTGCCAGCACCCAAACCCGGGGGGAGCACTATGGCTACACCTTC. Translated: CASTQTRGEHYGYTF.

The chain has TRBV9 and TRBJ2-2, with D unclear. Trimming took off 0 bases at V and 3 bases at J, with 9 bases between the two ends. CDR3 length equals 15 residues. Germline CDR1 SGDLS, CDR2 YYNGEE. The CDR3 coding sequence is TGTGCCAGCAGCGTAGGATCCACGGACACCGGGGAGCTGTTTTTT. This codes for CASSVGSTDTGELFF.

The chain combines TRBV7-2 with TRBJ1-1, with D tentatively TRBD1 (6 bases). V gave up 4 bases and J gave up 5 bases, with 14 bases separating them. Germline V gene sequence: CDR1 SGHTA, CDR2 FQGNSA. The CDR3 spans 14 residues. The CDR3 region is CASSSQGGSTEAFF. Here the CDR3 DNA reads TGTGCCAGCAGCTCCCAAGGGGGAAGTACTGAAGCTTTCTTT.

The chain couples TRBV5-1 to TRBJ2-5, with D maybe TRBD2 (5 bases). Looked up from germline, CDR1 is SGHRS and CDR2 is YFSETQ. This CDR3 spans 14 amino acids. The V and J ends lost 1 base and 0 bases respectively, with 7 bases between them. CDR3 bases: TGCGCCAGCAGCTTGAACGGGAACCAAGAGACCCAGTACTTC. It is translated as CASSLNGNQETQYF.

V gene TRBV2 combines with J gene TRBJ2-1; weak D call: TRBD2 (5 bases). Germline V gives CDR1 SNHLY, CDR2 FYNNEI. There are 14 residues in the CDR3. Trimming left V 3 bases short and J 2 bases short, with 8 bases between. The CDR3 nucleotides are TGTGCCAGCAGTGATCGGACTCCCTACAATGAGCAGTTCTTC. Protein: CASSDRTPYNEQFF.

V and J are TRBV18 and TRBJ2-1, with 12 bases aligning to TRBD1. The trim removed 2 bases at V and 7 bases at J, leaving 12 bases unmatched. Germline loops: CDR1 KGHSH, CDR2 LQKENI. The CDR3 spans 18 residues. As DNA, the CDR3 is TGTGCCAGCTCACCATTACCGGGACAGGGGGCTCTCGGGAATGAGCAGTTCTTC. Residues: CASSPLPGQGALGNEQFF.

V usage is TRBV29-1 and J usage is TRBJ2-2; 7 positions match TRBD1. V shed 5 bases, J shed 2 bases, and the junction held 5 bases outside the gene matches. Germline V lookup: CDR1 SQVTM, CDR2 ANQGSEA. The CDR3 has 14 amino acids. The CDR3 nucleotides are TGCAGCGTTTTCGGGACAGCAAACACCGGGGAGCTGTTTTTT. Its protein product is CSVFGTANTGELFF.

The rearrangement uses TRBV5-4 and TRBJ2-3, with TRBD2 identical over 9 bases. This CDR3 has 17 amino acids. Trimming at V came to 4 bases and at J to 0 bases, leaving 9 bases not matched to a gene. Germline assignment: CDR1 SGHNT and CDR2 YYREEE (reference sequence). The CDR3 is CASSPQLGLASTDTQYF. In DNA form, the CDR3 reads TGTGCCAGCAGCCCGCAGTTAGGACTAGCGAGCACAGATACGCAGTATTTT.

This clone showed up just a few times. The V gene is TRBV11-2, the J gene TRBJ1-3; D unresolved. Deletions cut 2 bases from V and 3 bases from J, with 14 bases between. From germline, CDR1 is SGHAT and CDR2 FQNNGV. This CDR3 region has 16 residues. The DNA of the CDR3 is TGTGCCAGCAGCTTACTTCGGGGTAGGGTTGGAAACACCATATATTTT. This encodes CASSLLRGRVGNTIYF.

The chain couples TRBV29-1 to TRBJ1-1; D is possibly TRBD1 (6 bases). The ends were cut back, 5 bases at V and 0 bases at J, with 10 bases in the middle. The CDR3 spans 13 residues. The germline V gene encodes CDR1 SQVTM and CDR2 ANQGSEA. In DNA form, the CDR3 reads TGCAGCGTTACGGGACATTTGAACACTGAAGCTTTCTTT. Encoded protein: CSVTGHLNTEAFF.

This chain uses TRBV3-1 (or the pseudogene TRBV3-2) with TRBJ2-3; 10 nucleotides match TRBD1. Trimming took 0 bases from V and 5 from J; bases not matched to a gene: 8. Looked up from germline, CDR1 is LGHDT and CDR2 is YNNKEL (reference sequence). The CDR3 totals 17 residues. The CDR3 protein is CASSQDFLGQGKDTQYF. The CDR3 DNA reads as TGTGCCAGCAGCCAAGATTTCCTGGGACAGGGGAAAGATACGCAGTATTTT.

This clone showed up just once. V gene TRBV4-3 combines with J gene TRBJ2-3; TRBD2 is a possible D gene (5 bases). Germline-derived CDR1 and CDR2 are LGHNA and YSLEER. The V gene lost 0 bases and the J gene lost 4 bases, with 5 bases spanning the gap. This CDR3 has 13 amino acids. This CDR3 is CASSQERADTQYF. CDR3 nucleotide sequence: TGCGCCAGCAGCCAAGAGCGGGCAGATACGCAGTATTTT.

This chain links TRBV19 with TRBJ2-7; 9 bases line up with TRBD1. The CDR3 is 12 amino acids. Looked up from germline, CDR1 is LNHDA and CDR2 is SQIVND (reference sequence). J was trimmed by 8 bases and V by 6 bases; bases with no gene match: 5. The CDR3 DNA sequence: TGTGCCAGTAGCATACAGGGGGCGCAGCAGTACTTC. It is translated as CASSIQGAQQYF. Together with reference TRBV19 and TRBJ2-7, the CDR3 gives the full variable domain: DGGITQSPKYLFRKEGQNVTLSCEQNLNHDAMYWYRQDPGQGLRLIYYSQIVNDFQKGDIAEGYSVSREKKESFPLTVTSAQKNPTAFYLCASSIQGAQQYFGPGTRLTVT.

The CDR3 DNA reads as TGTGCCATCAGTGGTCAGGGCTACGAGCAGTACTTC. Amino acids: CAISGQGYEQYF. This chain links TRBV10-3 with TRBJ2-7, with a tentative D call TRBD1 (5 bases). The length of the CDR3 is 12 residues. CDR1 is ENHRY, CDR2 SYGVKD, per germline. V gave up 4 bases and J gave up 3 bases, with 7 bases separating them.

V is TRBV5-4 and J is TRBJ1-4; TRBD1 is a possible D gene (6 bases). The CDR3 is 16 amino acids. The germline V gene encodes CDR1 SGHNT and CDR2 YYREEE (reference sequence). Trimming stripped 4 bases from V and 0 bases from J, with 13 bases between. The DNA of the CDR3 is TGTGCCAGCAGCCGGCGACAGGACGCAACTAATGAAAAACTGTTTTTT. Its protein is CASSRRQDATNEKLFF.

This clone was observed a single time. The genes are TRBV5-1 and TRBJ2-3; 9 bases are a match to TRBD1. CDR1 and CDR2 from the germline V gene are SGHRS and YFSETQ. The CDR3 is made up of 14 amino acids. The V gene end was trimmed by 3 bases and the J gene end by 4 bases; junction bases not matched to a gene: 3. CDR3 sequence reads: CASSSTGGADTQYF. In DNA form, the CDR3 reads TGCGCCAGCAGCTCGACAGGGGGGGCAGATACGCAGTATTTT.

For this clone: Compared with germline, one end of the junction differs, possibly owing to a read error. The chain uses TRBV27 and TRBJ2-3; 8 bases align to TRBD2. From germline, CDR1 is MNHEY and CDR2 SMNVEV (reference sequence). The length of the CDR3 is 17 residues. DNA of the CDR3: TGTGCCAGCAGTTCCCGGGGGGGGATTTCTAGCACAGATATGCAGTATTTT. It specifies CASSSRGGISSTDMQYF.

The gene calls are TRBV30 and TRBJ1-1; D call uncertain. Germline V gene data show CDR1 as GTSNPN and CDR2 as SVGIG (reference sequence). The CDR3 is 14 amino acids. The V end lost 4 bases, the J end lost 4 bases, and 16 bases lay between the germline ends. CDR3 residues: CAWKPPASGTEAFF. In DNA form, the CDR3 reads TGTGCCTGGAAGCCCCCCGCTTCGGGCACTGAAGCTTTCTTT.

The chain has TRBV4-1 and TRBJ2-1; 8 bases match TRBD2. J lost 0 bases, V lost 4 bases, and 8 bases had no gene match. Germline assignment: CDR1 MGHRA and CDR2 YSYEKL. This CDR3 is built from 17 residues. The CDR3 coding sequence is TGCGCCAGCAGCCGCCGAAGCGGGGGTAGCTCCTACAATGAGCAGTTCTTC. Protein product: CASSRRSGGSSYNEQFF.

The chain carries TRBV5-8 and TRBJ2-7; maybe TRBD1 (5 bases). The germline V gene encodes CDR1 SGHTS and CDR2 YDEGEE. The CDR3 totals 16 residues. Trimming shortened V by 4 bases and J by 0 bases, and 17 bases separated the two germline ends. For the CDR3, the DNA is TGTGCCAGCAGCCCCACTGGCAGGGAAAGCTCCTACGAGCAGTACTTC. Protein product: CASSPTGRESSYEQYF.